Listed below are T cell receptor beta chains from one sample, sequenced in a study of T cells in Graves' hyperthyroidism and ophthalmopathy. TCRdb processed the multiplex PCR reads anew with MiXCR; each CDR3 protein has one entry. This table holds around 620,000 distinct CDR3 sequences, 14% found once. The sample consisted of blood. These receptors originate from a young woman with Graves' ophthalmopathy. Both conserved end residues are part of each CDR3. Fields, in order: D gene, clone size, V gene, J gene, CDR3 DNA, CDR3 protein. The D gene is left open where the match is weak. Size tells how often a clone was seen (once, few, many) or the class of an expanded clone, and some rows leave it out.

>NA|many|TRBV30|TRBJ1-4
TGTGCCTGGAGTTCGTTTGAAAAACTGTTTTTT
CAWSSFEKLFF
>NA|NA|TRBV10-3|TRBJ2-7
TGTGCCATCAGAGGGACAGCGGGGGACGAGCAGTACTTC
CAIRGTAGDEQYF
>NA|many|TRBV2|TRBJ2-2
TGTGCCAGCAGTGCAGAGTCCGGCGGGGAGCTGTTTTTT
CASSAESGGELFF
>NA|NA|TRBV30|TRBJ2-1
TGTGCCTGGACTGAAAGGGGCTTCCGCTCCTACAATGAGCAGTTCTTC
CAWTERGFRSYNEQFF
>NA|few|TRBV14|TRBJ1-1
TGTGCCAGCAGCCAGGGGGACTACTTAATGAACACTGAAGCTTTCTTT
CASSQGDYLMNTEAFF
>TRBD2|few|TRBV20-1|TRBJ2-1
TGCAGTGCTAGCGGACGCCCCGGACTAGCGGGAGGGTCCACCTACAATGAGCAGTTCTTC
CSASGRPGLAGGSTYNEQFF
>TRBD1|NA|TRBV7-9|TRBJ2-2
TGTGCCAGCAGCTTATCAGCGACAGGGGGCCGCACCGGGGAGCTGTTTTTT
CASSLSATGGRTGELFF
>TRBD1|many|TRBV2|TRBJ1-5
TGTGCCAGCAGGGGGACAGGGGAGGATCAGCCCCAGCATTTT
CASRGTGEDQPQHF
>NA|many|TRBV18|TRBJ2-1
TGTGCCAGCTCACCCCAAGGGGGCAATGAGCAGTTCTTC
CASSPQGGNEQFF
>NA|many|TRBV20-1|TRBJ2-1
TGCAGTGCTTCAGGGGTAGAACAGCACAATGAGCAGTTCTTC
CSASGVEQHNEQFF
>NA|few|TRBV19|TRBJ1-1
TGTGCCAGTAGTATAGAGGGGGGTACTGAAGCTTTCTTT
CASSIEGGTEAFF
>NA|many|TRBV20-1|TRBJ1-6
TGCAGTGCTGGGGAGTGGTCACCCCTCCACTTT
CSAGEWSPLHF
>NA|few|TRBV7-9|TRBJ1-5
TGTGCCAGCAGCTTAGACGGTTCCAGCAATCAGCCCCAGCATTTT
CASSLDGSSNQPQHF
>NA|NA|TRBV19|TRBJ1-1
TGTGCCAGTAGTCTCACCCGGGGACTCCTGAACACTGAAGCTTTCTTT
CASSLTRGLLNTEAFF
>NA|many|TRBV27|TRBJ1-5
TGTGCCAGCAGTTTAGGGCAAACAGCGAATCAGCCCCAGCATTTT
CASSLGQTANQPQHF
>NA|NA|TRBV18|TRBJ1-1
TGTGCCAGCTCAATGTCGTTGGCCGGCCGCATGAACACTGAAGCTTTCTTT
CASSMSLAGRMNTEAFF
>NA|NA|TRBV7-7|TRBJ1-3
TGTGCTAGCAGCTTATTTCCGAGGGGGGACTCTGGAAACACCATATATTTT
CASSLFPRGDSGNTIYF
>NA|many|TRBV2|TRBJ1-1
TGTGCCAGCAGCAAGACTCAATCAGACACTGAAGCTTTCTTT
CASSKTQSDTEAFF
>NA|few|TRBV10-3|TRBJ1-6
TGTGCCACAAGACAGACGATAGATAATTCACCCCTCCACTTT
CATRQTIDNSPLHF
>TRBD1|many|TRBV6-1|TRBJ1-5
TGTGCCAGCAGTGGAACGGCCGGGCTGTCCAGGTCAGGGGGGAATCAGCCCCAGCATTTT
CASSGTAGLSRSGGNQPQHF
>TRBD1|many|TRBV30|TRBJ1-2
TGTGCCTGCTCAGTGGGACAGCTCTATGGCTACACCTTC
CACSVGQLYGYTF
>NA|NA|TRBV19|TRBJ1-1
TGTGCCAGTATACGTTCTGGGGAAAACACTGAAGCTTTCTTT
CASIRSGENTEAFF
>NA|NA|TRBV14|TRBJ2-1
TGTGCCAGCAGCCAAGTACCGGGACGGCAATACAATGAGCAGTTCTTC
CASSQVPGRQYNEQFF
>NA|NA|TRBV14|TRBJ1-1
TGTGCCAGCAGCCAAGATGGGGGGGTAGCTGAAGCTTTCTTT
CASSQDGGVAEAFF
>TRBD1|NA|TRBV24-1|TRBJ1-2
TGTGCCACCAGTGCCAGCCAGGGGGCTTTTGGGTATGGCTACACCTTC
CATSASQGAFGYGYTF
>NA|many|TRBV7-2|TRBJ2-7
TGTGCCAGCAGCCCGACAGCGTTAATGTATTCACGGCGTCACGAGCAGTACTTC
CASSPTALMYSRRHEQYF
>TRBD2|many|TRBV30|TRBJ2-1
TGTGCCTGGGGAAGGACTAGCGGGATCGATGAGCAGTTCTTC
CAWGRTSGIDEQFF
>NA|many|TRBV7-6|TRBJ2-7
TGTGCCAGCAGCCCAGAGGCTGGCAGCTACGAGCAGTACTTC
CASSPEAGSYEQYF
>NA|NA|TRBV7-8|TRBJ2-1
TGTGCCAGCTCCCCCAAAGGGTTCGGGATATCACCCCGGCCTAGCTCCTACAATGAGCAGTTCTTC
CASSPKGFGISPRPSSYNEQFF
>NA|many|TRBV27|TRBJ1-1
TGTGCCAGCAGTTTCATCCGGACAAATAAATTCGTCACGGCTTTCTTT
CASSFIRTNKFVTAFF
>TRBD1|few|TRBV9|TRBJ1-5
TGTGCCAGCAGCTTGGGGGTAGGGGGCAAACAGCCCCAGCATTTT
CASSLGVGGKQPQHF
>NA|many|TRBV2|TRBJ2-1
TGTGCCAGCAGTGATAATCGGGCAGGGGAGCAGTTCTTC
CASSDNRAGEQFF
>NA|many|TRBV7-9|TRBJ1-1
TGTGCCAGCAGCTTTCAGGAGGAGACTGAAGCTTTCTTT
CASSFQEETEAFF
>TRBD1|many|TRBV5-1|TRBJ2-2
TGCGCCAGCAGCTTGCGGGCAGGGGGCATGACCGGGGAGCTGTTTTTT
CASSLRAGGMTGELFF
>TRBD1|many|TRBV12-3/TRBV12-4|TRBJ2-4
TGTGCCAGCAGTCCCCGACAGGGTGGTGCCAAAAACATTCAGTACTTC
CASSPRQGGAKNIQYF
>TRBD1|NA|TRBV6-2/TRBV6-3|TRBJ1-5
TGTGCCAGCAGTTACCCGGGACAGGGGAAGCCCCAGCATTTT
CASSYPGQGKPQHF
>NA|few|TRBV6-2/TRBV6-3|TRBJ2-2
TGTGCCAGCAGTTACTCGGGCGGCTCCCACACCGGGGAGCTGTTTTTT
CASSYSGGSHTGELFF
>TRBD2|many|TRBV6-2/TRBV6-3|TRBJ2-7
TGTGCCAGCAGTTTCCTAGCGGGATGGTCTATCGAGCAGTACTTC
CASSFLAGWSIEQYF
>NA|many|TRBV7-8|TRBJ2-5
TGTGCCAGCAGCCCGACGGTAGAAGAGACCCAGTACTTC
CASSPTVEETQYF
>TRBD1|NA|TRBV7-9|TRBJ2-7
TGTGCCAGCAGGCCCTCCGGGACAGGGTTCCACGAGCAGTACTTC
CASRPSGTGFHEQYF
>NA|many|TRBV3-1|TRBJ1-1
TGTGCCAGCAGCCGGTGGAACACTGAAGCTTTCTTT
CASSRWNTEAFF
>NA|many|TRBV24-1|TRBJ1-5
TGTGCCACCAGTGCAACTTCAGGTCAGCCCCAGCATTTT
CATSATSGQPQHF
>NA|many|TRBV5-4|TRBJ2-1
TGTGCCAGCAGCTCGGACAGTAGCTCCTACAATGAGCAGTTCTTC
CASSSDSSSYNEQFF
>TRBD2|few|TRBV12-3/TRBV12-4|TRBJ2-3
TGTGCCAGCAGTCCCGGGACTGGCGGGAGTAGCACAGATACGCAGTATTTT
CASSPGTGGSSTDTQYF
>TRBD2|few|TRBV30|TRBJ2-1
TGTGCCTGGAGTCACGGTCTAGCGGGAGTAGGTGAGCAGTTCTTC
CAWSHGLAGVGEQFF
>TRBD1|many|TRBV3-1|TRBJ1-1
TGTGCCAGCAGCCAAGCTAGACAGGGGTGGAACACTGAAGCTTTCTTT
CASSQARQGWNTEAFF
>NA|NA|TRBV4-2|TRBJ1-6
TGTGCCAGCAGCCAAGATTCCGCAGATTCACCCCTCCACTTT
CASSQDSADSPLHF
>NA|many|TRBV3-1|TRBJ1-3
TGTGCCAGCAGCCAGGACACGAACCCTGGAAACACCATATATTTT
CASSQDTNPGNTIYF
>NA|many|TRBV6-5|TRBJ1-2
TGTGCCAGCAGTTACGGGGGCTCGCAGGGTGGCTACACCTTC
CASSYGGSQGGYTF
>NA|NA|TRBV18|TRBJ2-7
TGTGCCAGCCGACTGGACGAAACCTACGAGCAGTACTTC
CASRLDETYEQYF
>NA|many|TRBV2|TRBJ1-5
TGTGCCAGCAGTACAGATCCCCAGCATTTT
CASSTDPQHF